This TCR beta chain was found in a study of regulatory T cells in long-lasting Graves disease (dated by TCRdb to the early 2020s). About the full investigation: Patients with newly diagnosed Graves' disease had been on antithyroid drugs for under 3 months. This study used TCR sequencing and RNA sequencing of peripheral blood to compare persistent Graves' disease patients against newly diagnosed Graves' disease patients. A total of about 33 samples were covered by TCR sequencing, comprising approximately 13 persistent and roughly 20 newly diagnosed Graves' disease patients. The study was conducted in China and was registered as a clinical trial.

This clonotype was seen repeatedly, ten times or more. No cognate antigen has been identified for it. Base quality data are lacking; no much larger clone is found one base away. Libraries were made using multiplex PCR. The instrument given in TCRdb is Illumina HiSeq 4000. CDR3 regions were amplified by Arm-PCR with iRepertoire HTBI primers to construct TCR beta libraries. Gel purification was performed on PCR products prior to sequencing. Concerning the study's data processing: Across samples, roughly 60 TRBV and 13 to 15 TRBJ segments were identified and used for gene usage analysis of CDR3 amino acid clonotypes. COPE and FqMerger were used to merge filtered high-quality paired reads into contigs. Contigs were aligned with BLAST to IMGT TRBV, TRBD and TRBJ reference genes, and CDR3 was defined per IMGT. Clonotypes above 0.1% frequency were classified as highly expanded clones. Shannon entropy was used to measure repertoire diversity, and the Gini coefficient was used to measure V-J evenness. A clonotype found in more than one individual was treated as public. TCRdb handled the public reads itself, with Q25 trimming in fastp and clone calling in MiXCR, and kept productive beta chains. All rows with the same CDR3 protein become a single entry with the most common DNA and genes. Here the V and J calls rest on TCRdb's processing, not on the authors' analysis. For this sample the table gives about 450,000 distinct CDR3 sequences, of which around 15% were detected only once. 9.5% to 12% of the sample rests with the top ten.

Interpreted using the paper, the time point label stands for: newly diagnosed GD, antithyroid drugs for less than 3 months. RNA was extracted from PBMCs in TRIzol for both TCR sequencing and RNA sequencing. Graves' disease was diagnosed according to American Thyroid Association guidelines. Patients were recruited from an endocrinology department in Xi'an, China. Each patient gave approximately 9 milliliters of peripheral blood, collected in an EDTA anticoagulant tube. Ficoll Paque Plus density gradient separation was used to isolate PBMCs, and no additional T cell sorting was done. An Agilent 2100 Bioanalyzer and agarose gel were used to check RNA quality, and a NanoDrop 2000 was used to measure RNA concentration. Summary of the overall study and its limitations: Only the TCR beta chain was sequenced and analyzed. More public clonotypes were shared among persistent patients (2,741) than among newly diagnosed patients (roughly 1,000). Peripheral blood alone was examined, since thyroid tissue, which constituted the primary lesion, could not be accessed. Preferential use of TRBV28, TRBJ1-2 and TRBJ2-5 was observed in persistent disease, whereas TRBV20-1 and TRBJ2-1 were favored in newly diagnosed disease. As a limitation, the authors acknowledged that the small sample size may reduce accuracy. Persistent Graves' disease patients showed lower TCR Shannon entropy and fewer highly expanded clones than newly diagnosed patients, suggesting clonal expansion.

The germline V gene specifies SGHTA as CDR1 and FQGNSA as CDR2. Inclusive of the bounding cysteine and phenylalanine, the CDR3 is 14 residues long. Only the CDR3 portion is preserved as DNA: 42 bases, with reading frame beginning at the first base. The trim is 2 bases for V and 4 bases for J, with a gap of 12 bases between the germline ends. This sample was also put to use in a study of T cells in Graves' hyperthyroidism and ophthalmopathy. The second investigation adds: A patient counted as having stable Graves' hyperthyroidism if no progression to ophthalmopathy occurred over 18 months of follow-up. Hyperthyroidism patients were aged 18 to 65 years and newly diagnosed, with disease duration of less than 2 months. Any patient with an uncontrolled infection, another autoimmune disease, pregnancy or lactation was excluded. Diagnoses were established on the basis of clinical symptoms, serum thyroxine and TRAb, thyroid ultrasound, and orbital computed tomography. A first-round RT-PCR of the TCR CDR3 used the HTBI primer set with the Qiagen OneStep RT-PCR kit. Most expanded thyroid clonotypes (frequency above 0.001) were also detected in blood, a finding suggesting that blood repertoires may reflect thyroid immune responses. Ophthalmopathy was separated from stable hyperthyroidism by a 13 V-J signature model, with over 85% sensitivity and about 81% specificity obtained in cross-validation and 80%/75% obtained in testing. During validation, the model predicted progression to ophthalmopathy a median of around 6 months ahead of onset, with almost 71% sensitivity and roughly 72% specificity. TCR V-J signatures able to tell the groups apart were searched for in a discovery cohort of about a hundred patients, of whom more than 40 had Graves' ophthalmopathy and 57 had stable Graves' hyperthyroidism. Prospective prediction of ophthalmopathy was tested in an independent validation cohort of some 19 hyperthyroidism patients and 17 patients who later progressed to ophthalmopathy. For training and testing, the 100 or so patients in the discovery cohort were randomly divided in a 7:3 ratio. In addition, the study compared T-cell repertoires in thyroid tissue and in blood from five or six Graves' hyperthyroidism patients. Following sampling, methimazole starting at 30 mg daily was given to hyperthyroidism patients, and high-dose intravenous methylprednisolone was given to ophthalmopathy patients. Libraries were constructed in a second round of multiplex PCR, after which size selection and purification were carried out. The libraries were sequenced on an Illumina HiSeq2000 using paired-end 100 bp reads. SOAPnuke was used to process the raw data, throwing out any read that contained adapters or uncalled bases, had a mean Phred below 15, or lacked an exact constant-primer or identifier match. COPE v1.2.5 was used to merge high-quality paired reads, and clonotypes were defined as unique nucleotide sequences. MiTCR v1.1 was used to align the clonotypes against IMGT TRBV, TRBD and TRBJ reference segments. The analysis was restricted to V-J combinations with a frequency above 0.0001, which together covered about 99% of the repertoires. A TCS score was defined as the ratio of F50 (clonal expansion) to E x V (chaos), with BLOSUM62-based TCRdist applied between CDR3 peptides within each V-J. Welch's t-statistics and random forest reduced fewer than 600 V-J features to about 12, which were used in a naive Bayes classifier (R e1071). No statistical method was used to fix the sample size in advance, and group allocation was not hidden from the investigators. According to the paper, TCR Vbeta CDR3 sequencing was carried out on over 130 peripheral blood samples, which came from around 43 ophthalmopathy, around 75 hyperthyroidism and about 17 progressor patients.

The TCR was taken from a woman under 40 with Graves disease. Donor details come from another sample of the same person, matched by shared clones. The chain employs TRBV7-2 and TRBJ2-7; the best D guess is TRBD2, with 5 bases matching. Specimen: peripheral blood mononuclear cells (PBMCs), collected at new diagnosis, from a patient treated with antithyroid drugs. The CDR3 here reads CASSLWQDSYEQYF. The nucleotide sequence is TGTGCCAGCAGCTTATGGCAGGACTCTTACGAGCAGTACTTC.